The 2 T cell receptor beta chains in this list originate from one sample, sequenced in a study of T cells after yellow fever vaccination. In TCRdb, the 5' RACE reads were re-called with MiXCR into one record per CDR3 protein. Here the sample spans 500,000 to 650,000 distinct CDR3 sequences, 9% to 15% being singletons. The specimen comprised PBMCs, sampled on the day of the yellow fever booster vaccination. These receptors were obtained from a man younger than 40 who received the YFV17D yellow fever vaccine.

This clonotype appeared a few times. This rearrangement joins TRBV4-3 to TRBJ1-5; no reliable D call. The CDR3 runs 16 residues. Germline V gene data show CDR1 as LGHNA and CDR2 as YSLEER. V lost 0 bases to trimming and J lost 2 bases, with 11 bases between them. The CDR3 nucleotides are TGCGCCAGCAGCCAAGATTGGAGCAGCCGCAATCAGCCCCAGCATTTT. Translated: CASSQDWSSRNQPQHF.

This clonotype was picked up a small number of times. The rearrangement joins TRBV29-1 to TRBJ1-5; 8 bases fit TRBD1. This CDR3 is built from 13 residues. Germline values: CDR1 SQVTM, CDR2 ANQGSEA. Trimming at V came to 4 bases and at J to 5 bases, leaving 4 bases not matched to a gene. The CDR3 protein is CSVGRGLDQPQHF. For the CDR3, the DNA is TGCAGCGTTGGCAGGGGGCTGGATCAGCCCCAGCATTTT.